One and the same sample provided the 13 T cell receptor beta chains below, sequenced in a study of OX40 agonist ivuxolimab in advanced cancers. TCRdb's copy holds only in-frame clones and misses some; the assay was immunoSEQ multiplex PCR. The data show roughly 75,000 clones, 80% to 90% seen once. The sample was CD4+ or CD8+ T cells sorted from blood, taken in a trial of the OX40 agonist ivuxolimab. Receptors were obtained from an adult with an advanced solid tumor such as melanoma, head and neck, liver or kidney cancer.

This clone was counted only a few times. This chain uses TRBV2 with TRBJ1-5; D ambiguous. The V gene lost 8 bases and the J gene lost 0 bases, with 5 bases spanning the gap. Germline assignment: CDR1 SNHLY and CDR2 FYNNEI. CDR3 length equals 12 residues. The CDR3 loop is CASGNSNQPQHF. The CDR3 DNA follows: TGTGCCAGCGGTAATAGCAATCAGCCCCAGCATTTT.

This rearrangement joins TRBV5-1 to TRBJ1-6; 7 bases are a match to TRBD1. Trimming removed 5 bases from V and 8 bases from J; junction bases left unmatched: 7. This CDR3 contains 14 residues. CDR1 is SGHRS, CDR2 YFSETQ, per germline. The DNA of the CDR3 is TGCGCCAGCAGTCGACAGGGCAGCGATTCACCCCTCCACTTT. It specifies CASSRQGSDSPLHF.

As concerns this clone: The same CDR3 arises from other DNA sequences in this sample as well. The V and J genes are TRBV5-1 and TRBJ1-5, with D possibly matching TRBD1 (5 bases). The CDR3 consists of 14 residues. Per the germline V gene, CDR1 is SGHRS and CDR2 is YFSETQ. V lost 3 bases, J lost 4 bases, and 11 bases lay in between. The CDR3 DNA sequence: TGCGCCAGCAGCTCGGGGACCGGGAATCAGCCCCAGCATTTT. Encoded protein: CASSSGTGNQPQHF.

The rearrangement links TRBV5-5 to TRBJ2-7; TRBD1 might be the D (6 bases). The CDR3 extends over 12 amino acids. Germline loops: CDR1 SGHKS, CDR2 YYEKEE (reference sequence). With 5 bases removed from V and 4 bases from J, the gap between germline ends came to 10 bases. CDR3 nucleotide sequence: TGTGCCAGCAGTAAACAGGGATACGAGCAGTACTTC. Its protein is CASSKQGYEQYF. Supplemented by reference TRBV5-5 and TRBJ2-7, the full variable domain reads DAGVTQSPTHLIKTRGQQVTLRCSPISGHKSVSWYQQVLGQGPQFIFQYYEKEERGRGNFPDRFSARQFPNYSSELNVNALLLGDSALYLCASSKQGYEQYFGPGTRLTVT.

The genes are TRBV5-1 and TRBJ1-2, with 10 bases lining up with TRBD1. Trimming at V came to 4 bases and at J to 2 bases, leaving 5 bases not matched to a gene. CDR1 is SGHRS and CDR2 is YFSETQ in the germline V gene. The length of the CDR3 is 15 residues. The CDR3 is CASSDRGRGNYGYTF. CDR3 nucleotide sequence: TGCGCCAGCAGCGACAGGGGGCGCGGGAACTATGGCTACACCTTC.

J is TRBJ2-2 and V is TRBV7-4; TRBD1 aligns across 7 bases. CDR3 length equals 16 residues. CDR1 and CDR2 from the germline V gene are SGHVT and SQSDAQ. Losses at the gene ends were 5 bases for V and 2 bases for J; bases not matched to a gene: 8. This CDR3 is CASSPGTAINTGELFF. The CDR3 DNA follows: TGTGCCAGCAGCCCCGGGACAGCAATTAACACCGGGGAGCTGTTTTTT.

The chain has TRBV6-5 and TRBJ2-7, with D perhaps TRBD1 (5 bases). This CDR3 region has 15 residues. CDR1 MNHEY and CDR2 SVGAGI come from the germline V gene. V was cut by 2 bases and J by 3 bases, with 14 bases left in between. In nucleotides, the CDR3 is TGTGCCAGCAGTTACAGCGCAGGGATCAACTACGAGCAGTACTTC. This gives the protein CASSYSAGINYEQYF.

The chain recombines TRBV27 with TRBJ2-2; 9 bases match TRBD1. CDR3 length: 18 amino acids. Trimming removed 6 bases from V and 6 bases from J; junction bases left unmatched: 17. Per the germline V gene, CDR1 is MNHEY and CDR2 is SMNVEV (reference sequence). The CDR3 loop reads CASSRYGVTGGSPGELFF. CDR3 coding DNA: TGTGCCAGCAGCCGTTATGGGGTGACAGGGGGGTCACCCGGGGAGCTGTTTTTT.

This CDR3 reads CASSGQGGTEAFF. CDR3 nucleotides: TGTGCCAGTTCCGGACAGGGGGGGACTGAAGCTTTCTTT. The chain employs TRBV2 and TRBJ1-1, with 10 bases identical to TRBD1. Germline V gene sequence: CDR1 SNHLY, CDR2 FYNNEI. Losses at the gene ends were 9 bases for V and 5 bases for J; bases not matched to a gene: 6. This CDR3 comprises 13 residues.

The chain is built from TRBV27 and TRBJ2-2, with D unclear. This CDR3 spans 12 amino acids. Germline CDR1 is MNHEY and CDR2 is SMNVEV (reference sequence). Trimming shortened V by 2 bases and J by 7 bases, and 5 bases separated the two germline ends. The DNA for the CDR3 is TGTGCCAGCAGTTTACTAAACGGGGAGCTGTTTTTT. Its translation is CASSLLNGELFF.

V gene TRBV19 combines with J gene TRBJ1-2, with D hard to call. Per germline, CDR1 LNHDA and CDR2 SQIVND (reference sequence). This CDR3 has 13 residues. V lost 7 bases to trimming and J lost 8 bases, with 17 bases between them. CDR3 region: CASTPYANFGYTF. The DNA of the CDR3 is TGTGCCAGTACCCCTTATGCTAACTTCGGCTACACCTTC.

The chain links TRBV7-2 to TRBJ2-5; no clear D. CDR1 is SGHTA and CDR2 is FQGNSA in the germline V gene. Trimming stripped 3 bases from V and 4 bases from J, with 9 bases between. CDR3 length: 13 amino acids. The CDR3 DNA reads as TGTGCCAGCAGCTTCAACCGTCTAGAGACCCAGTACTTC. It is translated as CASSFNRLETQYF.

The CDR3 region is CASSLRDRNTEAFF. The CDR3 DNA reads TGTGCCAGCAGCTTAAGGGACAGGAACACTGAAGCTTTCTTT. The chain employs TRBV11-2 and TRBJ1-1; 7 bases fit TRBD1. With V trimmed by 2 bases and J by 1 base, 1 base remained unmatched. Germline V lookup: CDR1 SGHAT, CDR2 FQNNGV. The CDR3 is 14 residues long. Filled out from reference TRBV11-2 and TRBJ1-1, the complete variable domain reads EAGVAQSPRYKIIEKRQSVAFWCNPISGHATLYWYQQILGQGPKLLIQFQNNGVVDDSQLPKDRFSAERLKGVDSTLKIQPAKLEDSAVYLCASSLRDRNTEAFFGQGTRLTVV.